The 24 T cell receptor beta chains presented below share a single source sample, sequenced in a study of T cells in women clearing cervical HPV infection. The data were produced by immunoSEQ multiplex PCR, yet TCRdb's version contains in-frame clones alone and is incomplete. The listing contains tens of thousands of clones. Sample: blood buffy coat. These receptors came from a woman aged 18-70 years with a cervical HPV16 infection that either progressed to CIN3+ or cleared (not recorded which).

For this clone: The missing CDR3 end, 3 residues past where the read stops, is filled in from the germline J gene. This rearrangement joins TRBV20-1 to TRBJ2-3; 13 bases are a match to TRBD2. V lost 5 bases and J lost 4; bases outside the gene matches: 3. Germline CDR1 and CDR2: DFQATT and SNEGSKA (reference sequence). This CDR3 has 14 amino acids. Partial CDR3 DNA: TGCAGTGCTCAGACTAGCGGGGGGCCAGATACG. Its protein is CSAQTSGGPDT. The CDR3 in its entirety is CSAQTSGGPDTQYF.

The CDR3 here is CASSPEDEYLAYTF. The sequenced part of the CDR3 DNA is TGTGCCAGCAGCCCCGAGGATGAGTATTTAGCC. The chain joins TRBV7-9 to TRBJ1-2, with no clear D. The read stops 3 residues short of the end of the CDR3; the missing end is completed from the germline J gene. Germline V gene data show CDR1 as SEHNR and CDR2 as FQNEAQ (reference sequence). The length of the CDR3 is 14 residues.

As regards this clone: The read comes to an end 3 residues before the CDR3 does, leaving the germline J gene to fill in the end. J is TRBJ1-5 and V is TRBV19; D remains unclear. The CDR3 runs 13 residues. Trimming left V 5 bases short and J 6 bases short, with 11 bases between. CDR1 LNHDA and CDR2 SQIVND come from the germline V gene (reference sequence). Incomplete CDR3 DNA: TGTGCCAGTAGTCTTAACGGGGTTCAGCCC. This gives the protein CASSLNGVQP. The full CDR3 reads CASSLNGVQPQHF.

As concerns this clone: The read ends 3 residues early relative to the CDR3; the germline J gene fills the gap. The V call is TRBV18, the J call TRBJ1-4; D is unclear. Germline V gene data show CDR1 as KGHSH and CDR2 as LQKENI. The V end was cut by 2 bases, the J end by 10 bases, with 20 bases between. The CDR3 totals 16 residues. The CDR3: CASSPGSGGGTGKLFF. The CDR3 bases that were read are TGTGCCAGCTCACCAGGGAGCGGCGGAGGAACGGGAAAA. The full variable domain, in which reference TRBV18 and TRBJ1-4 provide the parts outside the CDR3, is NAGVMQNPRHLVRRRGQEARLRCSPMKGHSHVYWYRQLPEEGLKFMVYLQKENIIDESGMPKERFSAEFPKEGPSILRIQQVVRGDSAAYFCASSPGSGGGTGKLFFGSGTQLSVL.

On this clone itself: The read terminates 3 residues before the CDR3 end, so the remaining end is supplied by the germline J gene. The chain has TRBV18 and TRBJ2-1, with D perhaps matching TRBD1 (6 bases). Looked up from germline, CDR1 is KGHSH and CDR2 is LQKENI. This CDR3 contains 16 residues. Deletions cut 4 bases from V and 4 bases from J, with 17 bases between. CDR3 sequence reads: CASSRTGSSAYNEQFF. CDR3 DNA (partial): TGTGCCAGCTCACGTACAGGGTCAAGCGCTTACAATGAG.

In regard to this clone: The junction and the germline gene differ at one end; a read error may be behind it. The read finishes 3 residues shy of the CDR3 end, and the germline J gene is used to complete it. V gene TRBV11-2 combines with J gene TRBJ2-3; D might be TRBD2 (6 bases). Germline lookup yields CDR1 SGHAT and CDR2 FQNNGV. CDR3 length equals 14 residues. The DNA read from the CDR3 is TGTGCCAGCAGCCAGCGACTAGGGCCAGAGACG. Its protein is CASSQRLGPET. The entire CDR3 reads CASSQRLGPETQYF.

In regard to this clone: Sequencing ends 3 residues short of the CDR3 end; the germline J gene provides the rest. The genes are TRBV2 and TRBJ1-2, with 8 bases fitting TRBD1. Germline CDR1 is SNHLY and CDR2 is FYNNEI. The CDR3 has 15 residues. Germline trimming cut 11 bases from V and 2 bases from J; bases unmatched to any gene: 13. The sequenced CDR3 bases are TGTGCCGGTGCCTCGGGACAGGAGCTGAACTATGGC. Residues: CAGASGQELNYG. The whole CDR3 region reads CAGASGQELNYGYTF.

Judged by frequency, this clone is medium-sized (0.01 to 0.1%). The CDR3 end falls 3 residues outside the read, so it is completed with the germline J gene. The rearrangement links TRBV5-6 to TRBJ2-3; D not resolved. Germline V gene lookup returns CDR1 SGHDT and CDR2 YYEEEE. The germline V and J ends were trimmed by 2 bases and 2 bases, with 9 bases remaining between them. The CDR3 loop spans 14 amino acids. CDR3 sequence: CASSFSSFTDTQYF. Incomplete CDR3 DNA: TGTGCCAGCAGCTTTTCCTCCTTCACAGATACG.

A note on this clone: Sequencing ends 3 residues short of the CDR3 end; the germline J gene provides the rest. The chain joins TRBV18 to TRBJ1-2, with D unresolved. In germline, CDR1 is KGHSH, CDR2 LQKENI. This CDR3 is 12 amino acids long. CDR3 sequence: CASSPATDTYTF. CDR3 bases read: TGTGCCAGCTCACCGGCCACAGATACC.

Of note for this clone: The read ends 3 residues early relative to the CDR3; the germline J gene fills the gap. This sequence joins TRBV7-3 and TRBJ2-2, with D tentatively TRBD2 (6 bases). CDR1 is SGHTA and CDR2 is FQGTGA in the germline V gene. V shed 5 bases and J shed 4 bases, with 17 bases lying between them. This CDR3 is 16 amino acids long. The covered CDR3 bases are TGTGCCAGCAGCGCGACTCCCTCGGGGGTCACCGGGGAG. It yields the protein CASSATPSGVTGE. The CDR3 reads in full as CASSATPSGVTGELFF.

As regards this clone: Read sequence stops 3 residues before the CDR3 end, and the germline J gene provides the missing end. The V call is TRBV7-3, the J call TRBJ1-1, with D tentatively TRBD1 (5 bases). CDR1 SGHTA and CDR2 FQGTGA come from the germline V gene. V lost 4 bases and J 6 bases, leaving 15 bases between the germline ends. The CDR3 covers 14 residues. This CDR3 is CASSSLARVPEAFF. The sequenced part of the CDR3 DNA is TGTGCCAGCAGCTCACTGGCCAGGGTACCTGAA.

Points on this clone: The read stops 3 residues short of the end of the CDR3; the missing end is completed from the germline J gene. The V gene is TRBV20-1, the J gene TRBJ1-5, with TRBD1 matching over 11 bases. This CDR3 spans 16 amino acids. CDR1 and CDR2 (germline): DFQATT, SNEGSKA (reference sequence). J gave up 2 bases and V 1 base, and 4 bases lay outside the gene matches. The CDR3 bases that were read are TGCAGTGCTAGAGGGACAGGGGGCTTGGGCAATCAGCCC. It specifies CSARGTGGLGNQP. The complete CDR3 reads CSARGTGGLGNQPQHF.

A remark on this clone: Read coverage stops 3 residues before the CDR3 terminus; the germline J gene supplies the remainder. V usage is TRBV2 and J usage is TRBJ1-5; TRBD1 matches at 8 bases. V shed 1 base and J 0 bases; nucleotides not matched to a gene: 2. The CDR3 runs 16 residues. Germline CDR1 is SNHLY and CDR2 is FYNNEI. CDR3 region: CASSEDRGDSNQPQHF. The sequenced CDR3 bases are TGTGCCAGCAGTGAAGACAGGGGGGATAGCAATCAGCCC.

A word on this clone: The read gets to within 3 residues of the CDR3 end, and the germline J gene fills in the rest. The chain couples TRBV7-3 to TRBJ2-6; D unresolved. CDR3 length equals 17 residues. Germline V CDR1 and CDR2: SGHTA, FQGTGA. V lost 2 bases, J lost 4 bases, and 15 bases lay in between. The sequenced CDR3 bases are TGTGCCAGCAGCTTAGACACTCCGTGGCGCGGGGCCAACGTC. Translation: CASSLDTPWRGANV. The entire CDR3 protein reads CASSLDTPWRGANVLTF.

As for this clone: The CDR3 end lies 3 residues beyond the end of the read and is filled in from the germline J gene. This chain joins TRBV7-6 and TRBJ2-5, with 7 nucleotides matching TRBD1. Losses at the gene ends were 1 base for V and 5 bases for J; bases not matched to a gene: 4. The germline gives CDR1 SGHVS, CDR2 FNYEAQ. This CDR3 region has 14 residues. CDR3 DNA, as far as it was read: TGTGCCAGCAGCTTAGGAGGGGGCATCGAGACC. This codes for CASSLGGGIET. The entire CDR3 protein reads CASSLGGGIETQYF.

As to this clone: The read ends 3 residues early relative to the CDR3; the germline J gene fills the gap. V usage is TRBV30 and J usage is TRBJ1-6, with 12 bases aligning to TRBD1. This CDR3 is 19 amino acids long. V lost 5 bases and J lost 3; bases outside the gene matches: 14. The germline CDR1 and CDR2 sequences are GTSNPN and SVGIG (reference sequence). The CDR3 sequence is CAWDPGTGGTAHYNSPLHF. The DNA read from the CDR3 is TGTGCCTGGGACCCCGGGACAGGGGGCACAGCTCACTATAATTCACCC.

In the case of this clone: The DNA ends 3 residues before the CDR3 does, and the rest of the CDR3 is filled in from the germline J gene. This chain links TRBV19 with TRBJ2-7, with 8 positions matching TRBD1. The V gene's germline CDR1 is LNHDA and CDR2 SQIVND (reference sequence). The ends lost 3 bases at V and 6 bases at J; junction bases unmatched: 10. The CDR3 consists of 15 residues. Incomplete CDR3 DNA: TGTGCCAGTAGTATCGAGGGACAGGAGACCGGCGAG. This encodes CASSIEGQETGE. The whole CDR3 is CASSIEGQETGEQYF. Full variable domain (remainder filled in from reference TRBV19 and TRBJ2-7): DGGITQSPKYLFRKEGQNVTLSCEQNLNHDAMYWYRQDPGQGLRLIYYSQIVNDFQKGDIAEGYSVSREKKESFPLTVTSAQKNPTAFYLCASSIEGQETGEQYFGPGTRLTVT.

Note on this clone: Sequencing ends 3 residues short of the CDR3 end; the germline J gene provides the rest. The chain is built from TRBV2 and TRBJ2-2; possible D gene TRBD1, 6 bases. The CDR3 is 13 amino acids. Germline CDR1 reads SNHLY; CDR2 reads FYNNEI. The CDR3 reads CASSRGVQGGLFF. The sequenced part of the CDR3 DNA is TGTGCCAGCAGTAGAGGGGTACAGGGCGGG.

A remark on this clone: The read comes to an end 3 residues before the CDR3 does, leaving the germline J gene to fill in the end. The V gene is TRBV5-1, the J gene TRBJ1-2; 9 bases are shared with TRBD1. The V and J ends lost 4 bases and 3 bases, in that order; junction bases with no gene match: 4. The CDR3 loop spans 14 amino acids. CDR1 is SGHRS, CDR2 YFSETQ, per germline. The CDR3 sequence: CASSKDRGDYGYTF. The CDR3 DNA, read in part, is TGCGCCAGCAGCAAGGACAGGGGTGACTATGGC.

Notes on this clone: From the germline J gene comes the end of the CDR3, since the read stops 3 residues before it. The V call is TRBV18, the J call TRBJ2-2, with D uncertain. Germline-derived CDR1 and CDR2 are KGHSH and LQKENI. V dropped 3 bases and J dropped 0 bases, with 11 bases sitting between them. There are 16 residues in the CDR3. CDR3 amino acids: CASSPSVASNTGELFF. Incomplete CDR3 DNA: TGTGCCAGCTCACCCTCCGTGGCTTCGAACACCGGGGAG.

As for this clone: The read ends 3 residues shy of where the CDR3 ends; the end is completed using the germline J gene. V usage is TRBV19 and J usage is TRBJ1-4; D gene ambiguous. The V end lost 5 bases, the J end lost 4 bases, and 11 bases lay between the germline ends. The CDR3 sequence is 14 residues long. Per germline, CDR1 LNHDA and CDR2 SQIVND (reference sequence). CDR3 sequence: CASSGAAYNEKLFF. CDR3 DNA (partial): TGTGCCAGTAGTGGCGCAGCGTATAATGAAAAA.

In regard to this clone: Read data end 3 residues before the CDR3 end; the end is taken from the germline J gene. J is TRBJ2-7 and V is TRBV19; TRBD1 might be the D (5 bases). The CDR3 has 14 residues. Per the germline V gene, CDR1 is LNHDA and CDR2 is SQIVND (reference sequence). The V end was cut by 3 bases, the J end by 4 bases, with 13 bases between. The part of the CDR3 DNA that was read is TGTGCCAGTAGTATGGCGGACACGACTTACGAG. Translation: CASSMADTTYE. The full CDR3 protein reads CASSMADTTYEQYF. Full variable domain (rest looked up from reference TRBV19 and TRBJ2-7): DGGITQSPKYLFRKEGQNVTLSCEQNLNHDAMYWYRQDPGQGLRLIYYSQIVNDFQKGDIAEGYSVSREKKESFPLTVTSAQKNPTAFYLCASSMADTTYEQYFGPGTRLTVT.

Concerning this clone: Read sequence stops 3 residues before the CDR3 end, and the germline J gene provides the missing end. The chain is built from TRBV5-6 and TRBJ1-5, with D possibly being TRBD1 (5 bases). Per germline, CDR1 SGHDT and CDR2 YYEEEE. The CDR3 loop spans 15 amino acids. Trimming took off 1 base at V and 6 bases at J, with 14 bases between the two ends. CDR3 protein: CASSLWAGGFQPQHF. The CDR3 bases that were read are TGTGCCAGCAGCTTGTGGGCCGGGGGATTTCAGCCC.

Turning to this clone: The DNA ends 3 residues before the CDR3 does, and the rest of the CDR3 is filled in from the germline J gene. The chain recombines TRBV5-6 with TRBJ2-7; D is possibly TRBD1 (5 bases). This CDR3 is 14 amino acids long. The germline gives CDR1 SGHDT, CDR2 YYEEEE. V was clipped by 0 bases and J by 3 bases, with 10 bases between them. The CDR3 spells CASSLGQSFYEQYF. CDR3 DNA, as far as it was read: TGTGCCAGCAGCTTGGGACAGTCGTTCTACGAG.